This T cell receptor (beta chain) was retrieved from a study of vaccination and CD4 T cells after COVID-19. Overall study: A CEFX pool, an HIV-1 Nef pool, or else no peptide went into the control cultures.

Treatment meaning: roughly 11-day PBMC culture with coronavirus spike peptide pools or control peptides (ViraFEST assay). Study observations and caveats: The median count of SARS-CoV-2-reactive clonotypes rose from about 20 to 38, not significantly.

The assay that was used to sequence DNA from cultured CD4+ T cells was the Oncomine TCR Beta short-read assay. TCRdb itself ran the PCR reads through MiXCR, one entry per CDR3 protein. This sample has some 10,000 distinct CDR3 sequences; about 48% occur once, and the top ten carry 12%. This clonotype was seen a handful of times. Its antigen is unknown. The V end was cut by 0 bases, the J end by 0 bases, with 15 bases between. Germline assignment: CDR1 DFQATT and CDR2 SNEGSKA (reference sequence). There are 17 residues in the CDR3. This TCR was recovered from a human donor who had recovered from COVID-19. The source material was CD4+ T cells from blood, cultured in vitro. The chain is built from TRBV20-1 and TRBJ2-4, with D hard to call. Here the CDR3 DNA reads TGCAGTGCTAGAGATCAAGGGCAGGCTCAAGCCAAAAACATTCAGTACTTC. Its protein product is CSARDQGQAQAKNIQYF.